This T cell receptor beta chain was found in a study of blood T cell repertoires in COVID-19. Turning to the study itself: Some COVID-19 samples were acute and others convalescent; all came from the United States, Italy and Spain.

Under the authors' procedure: Reference gene primer amplification yielded estimated nucleated cell counts. The data were produced by immunoSEQ multiplex PCR, yet TCRdb's version contains in-frame clones alone and is incomplete. The V and J calls and clone size come from that table; D and trimming were worked out from the DNA. The sample lists about 240,000 clones; approximately 90% were seen once. A single count supports this clone. The CDR3 contains 20 residues. Germline V CDR1 and CDR2: SGHDN, FVKESK. V lost 5 bases to trimming and J lost 3 bases; unmatched junction nucleotides: 20. The sequence was obtained from a middle-aged woman who had recovered from COVID-19. The V and J genes are TRBV14 and TRBJ1-2; TRBD1 matches at 11 bases. The sample taken for sequencing was peripheral blood. CDR3: CASSSPRGDRGKPEDYGYTF. CDR3 nucleotide sequence: TGTGCCAGCAGCTCCCCGCGGGGGGACAGGGGGAAACCTGAGGACTATGGCTACACCTTC.